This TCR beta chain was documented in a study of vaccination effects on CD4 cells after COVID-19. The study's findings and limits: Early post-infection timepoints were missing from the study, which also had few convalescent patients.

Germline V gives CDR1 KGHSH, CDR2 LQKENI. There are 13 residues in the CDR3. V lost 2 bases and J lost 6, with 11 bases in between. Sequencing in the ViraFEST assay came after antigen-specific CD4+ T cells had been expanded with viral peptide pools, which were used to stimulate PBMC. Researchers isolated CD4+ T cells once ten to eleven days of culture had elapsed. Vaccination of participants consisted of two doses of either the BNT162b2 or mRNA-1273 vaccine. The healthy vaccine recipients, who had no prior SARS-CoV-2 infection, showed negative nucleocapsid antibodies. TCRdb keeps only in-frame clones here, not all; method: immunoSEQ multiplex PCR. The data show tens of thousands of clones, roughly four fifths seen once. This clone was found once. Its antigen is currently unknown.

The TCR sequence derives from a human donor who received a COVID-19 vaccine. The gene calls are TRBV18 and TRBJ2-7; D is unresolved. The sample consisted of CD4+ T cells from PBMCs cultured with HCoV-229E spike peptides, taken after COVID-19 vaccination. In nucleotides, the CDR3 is TGTGCCAGCTCACCAAACGGTGCCAGCGAGCAGTACGTC. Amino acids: CASSPNGASEQYV.